Following are 20 T cell receptor beta chains from one sample sequenced in a study of blood T cell repertoires in COVID-19. Profiling relied on immunoSEQ multiplex PCR, and the TCRdb table lists in-frame clones only, not all of them. The sample contains a few hundred thousand clones, 80% to 85% of which appear only once. The specimen was peripheral blood. These TCRs come from a woman in her seventies with COVID-19, enrolled during active disease.

The chain employs TRBV4-3 and TRBJ2-7; TRBD1 is a possible D gene (5 bases). In germline, CDR1 is LGHNA, CDR2 YSLEER. V was pared by 1 base and J by 1 base, with 11 bases between. This CDR3 has 15 residues. CDR3 region: CASSQGGSLSYEQYF. CDR3 bases: TGCGCCAGCAGCCAAGGGGGCAGCCTGTCCTACGAGCAGTACTTC.

This clone occurred a few times. V is TRBV3-1 (or the pseudogene TRBV3-2) and J is TRBJ2-7; 9 bases agree with TRBD1. Germline-derived CDR1 and CDR2 are LGHDT and YNNKEL (reference sequence). CDR3 length: 15 amino acids. J gave up 4 bases and V 3 bases, and 7 bases lay outside the gene matches. Here the CDR3 reads CASSQGTGRGYEQYF. The DNA of the CDR3 is TGTGCCAGCAGCCAGGGGACAGGGAGAGGGTACGAGCAGTACTTC.

The chain combines TRBV29-1 with TRBJ1-1; possible D gene TRBD1, 5 bases. The CDR3 has 13 residues. Germline V gene sequence: CDR1 SQVTM, CDR2 ANQGSEA. V shed 4 bases and J shed 0 bases, with 9 bases lying between them. The DNA for the CDR3 is TGCAGCGTTGTGGGGGGAATGAACACTGAAGCTTTCTTT. It translates to CSVVGGMNTEAFF. Full variable domain (outside the CDR3, taken from reference TRBV29-1 and TRBJ1-1): SAVISQKPSRDICQRGTSLTIQCQVDSQVTMMFWYRQQPGQSLTLIATANQGSEATYESGFVIDKFPISRPNLTFSTLTVSNMSPEDSSIYLCSVVGGMNTEAFFGQGTRLTVV.

The gene calls are TRBV28 and TRBJ2-1, with TRBD2 matching over 9 bases. This CDR3 spans 15 amino acids. The germline V gene has CDR1 MDHEN and CDR2 SYDVKM. Germline trimming cut 3 bases from V and 2 bases from J; bases unmatched to any gene: 2. CDR3 sequence: CASSLTSGAYNEQFF. CDR3 in DNA: TGTGCCAGCAGTTTGACTAGCGGCGCCTACAATGAGCAGTTCTTC.

The V gene is TRBV4-2, the J gene TRBJ1-2, with 7 nucleotides matching TRBD1. The CDR3 loop spans 16 amino acids. Germline CDR1 and CDR2: LGHNA and YNFKEQ. Trimming cost V 4 bases and J 0 bases; bases outside gene matches: 8. The CDR3 nucleotides read TGTGCCAGCAGCCCTCTTGGACAGGAAGCTAACTATGGCTACACCTTC. Its translation: CASSPLGQEANYGYTF.

The chain employs TRBV5-4 and TRBJ2-5, with 13 bases identical to TRBD2. Looked up from germline, CDR1 is SGHNT and CDR2 is YYREEE (reference sequence). Germline trimming cut 0 bases from V and 5 bases from J; bases unmatched to any gene: 4. The CDR3 runs to 16 residues. This CDR3 is CASSLGRTSGGETQYF. CDR3 coding DNA: TGTGCCAGCAGCTTGGGCCGGACTAGCGGGGGCGAGACCCAGTACTTC.

The chain uses TRBV7-6 and TRBJ1-2; weak D call: TRBD1 (5 bases). The germline V gene encodes CDR1 SGHVS and CDR2 FNYEAQ. Trimming left V 5 bases short and J 4 bases short, with 20 bases between. This CDR3 region has 16 residues. The CDR3: CASSPGNSAESYGYTF. Here the CDR3 DNA reads TGTGCCAGCAGCCCAGGGAACAGCGCAGAGAGCTATGGCTACACCTTC.

The CDR3 DNA is TGCGCCAGCAGCTTGGGTGGTGTACGGAGGGGTAACTATGGCTACACCTTC. It translates to CASSLGGVRRGNYGYTF. This chain connects TRBV5-1 to TRBJ1-2; D possibly corresponds to TRBD1 (5 bases). CDR3 size: 17 residues. Trimming pared 0 bases from V and 1 base from J, leaving 16 bases between. CDR1 and CDR2 from the germline V gene are SGHRS and YFSETQ.

The rearrangement joins TRBV2 to TRBJ1-4; possibly TRBD1 for D (5 bases). V was shortened by 6 bases and J by 8 bases, with 19 bases between the two germline ends. The CDR3 is 15 residues long. Germline CDR1 and CDR2: SNHLY and FYNNEI. Here the CDR3 reads CASRPGTLTGEKLFF. The CDR3 DNA sequence: TGTGCCAGCAGACCCGGGACTTTAACGGGGGAAAAACTGTTTTTT.

The chain recombines TRBV19 with TRBJ2-3; TRBD2 agrees at 8 bases. The trim removed 10 bases at V and 0 bases at J, leaving 6 bases unmatched. The CDR3 is 14 residues long. Germline lookup yields CDR1 LNHDA and CDR2 SQIVND (reference sequence). This CDR3 reads CATRAGGSTDTQYF. The DNA for the CDR3 is TGTGCCACCAGGGCGGGGGGAAGCACAGATACGCAGTATTTT.

The rearrangement links TRBV28 to TRBJ2-3, with 7 bases fitting TRBD2. In germline, CDR1 is MDHEN, CDR2 SYDVKM. There are 19 residues in the CDR3. V was clipped by 4 bases and J by 0 bases; unmatched bases: 16. CDR3 DNA: TGTGCCAGCAGTTCACGCGGGGGTTTGGGGATGTCTAGCACAGATACGCAGTATTTT. Protein sequence: CASSSRGGLGMSSTDTQYF.

This clone is a singleton in its sample. The chain recombines TRBV6-5 with TRBJ1-5, with TRBD1 matching over 10 bases. Per the germline V gene, CDR1 is MNHEY and CDR2 is SVGAGI. The CDR3 sequence is 14 residues long. Losses at the gene ends were 10 bases for V and 2 bases for J; bases not matched to a gene: 5. The CDR3 bases are TGTGCCACTCGGACAGGGGGAGGCAATCAGCCCCAGCATTTT. This sequence encodes CATRTGGGNQPQHF.

The chain recombines TRBV18 with TRBJ1-1; tentatively, D is TRBD1 (5 bases). Per germline, CDR1 KGHSH and CDR2 LQKENI. V shed 3 bases and J shed 4 bases, with 15 bases lying between them. This CDR3 contains 15 residues. CDR3 amino acids: CASSPMTAWGTEAFF. The CDR3 DNA reads TGTGCCAGCTCACCTATGACAGCCTGGGGCACTGAAGCTTTCTTT.

The V call is TRBV21-1, the J call TRBJ2-2; the table assigns TRBD1, which was not confirmed against the DNA. TRBV21-1 is classified as a pseudogene. The CDR3 length is 16 residues. The CDR3 DNA reads TGTGCCAGCAGCAAAAACAGGGGGAGGAACACCGGGGAGCTGTTTTTT. Encoded protein: CASSKNRGRNTGELFF.

This sequence joins TRBV5-8 and TRBJ1-1; a possible D gene is TRBD1 (6 bases). In germline, CDR1 is SGHTS, CDR2 YDEGEE. This CDR3 comprises 15 residues. Trimming removed 2 bases from V and 0 bases from J, with 11 bases in between. The DNA of the CDR3 is TGTGCCAGCAGCTTCAGGGGCTTTATGAACACTGAAGCTTTCTTT. Encoded protein: CASSFRGFMNTEAFF.

The chain links TRBV20-1 to TRBJ1-5, with TRBD1 matching 10 bases. Looked up from germline, CDR1 is DFQATT and CDR2 is SNEGSKA (reference sequence). CDR3 length: 15 amino acids. V gave up 3 bases and J gave up 5 bases; unmatched junction bases: 7. This chain's CDR3 is CSASKAGQGYQPQHF. CDR3 in DNA: TGCAGTGCTAGTAAAGCGGGACAGGGGTATCAGCCCCAGCATTTT.

The V gene is TRBV11-3, the J gene TRBJ2-3; TRBD2 might be the D (5 bases). Germline lookup yields CDR1 SGHNT and CDR2 YENEEA. The CDR3 loop spans 14 amino acids. V shed 6 bases and J shed 4 bases, with 14 bases lying between them. The CDR3 DNA is TGTGCCAGCAGGGGGAGCCTAGGCCCAGATACGCAGTATTTT. This codes for CASRGSLGPDTQYF.

V is TRBV6-2 or TRBV6-3 and J is TRBJ2-5; D is unclear. Germline V gene data show CDR1 as MNHEY and CDR2 as SVGEGT. The V gene lost 6 bases and the J gene lost 7 bases, with 9 bases spanning the gap. The CDR3 is 11 residues long. The CDR3 loop reads CASSSSLTQYF. The CDR3 DNA is TGTGCCAGCAGCTCCTCTTTGACCCAGTACTTC.

In DNA, the CDR3 is TGTGCCAGCAGTCGGAGCGGGGCATCCTACAATGAGCAGTTCTTC. This codes for CASSRSGASYNEQFF. The genes are TRBV6-2 or TRBV6-3 and TRBJ2-1; 7 bases match TRBD2. This CDR3 region has 15 residues. Germline V gives CDR1 MNHEY, CDR2 SVGEGT. V was pared by 5 bases and J by 1 base, with 5 bases of the junction left unmatched.

This clone has more than one count but fewer than ten. This sequence joins TRBV5-1 and TRBJ2-1, with D possibly TRBD2 on 6 matching bases. CDR3 length: 13 amino acids. V shed 4 bases and J shed 8 bases, with 13 bases lying between them. In germline, CDR1 is SGHRS, CDR2 YFSETQ. CDR3 sequence (DNA): TGCGCCAGCAGCCGGATCGAGCGGGATGAGCAGTTCTTC. Its translation: CASSRIERDEQFF. Full variable domain (rest looked up from reference TRBV5-1 and TRBJ2-1): KAGVTQTPRYLIKTRGQQVTLSCSPISGHRSVSWYQQTPGQGLQFLFEYFSETQRNKGNFPGRFSGRQFSNSRSEMNVSTLELGDSALYLCASSRIERDEQFFGPGTRLTVL.